This note documents a single T cell receptor (beta chain) sequence. The data originate from a study of blood T cell repertoires in COVID-19. Profiling relied on immunoSEQ multiplex PCR, and the TCRdb table lists in-frame clones only, not all of them. The table shows over 200,000 clones, with approximately 90% occurring only once. This TCR came from an elderly man with acute or convalescent COVID-19. Sequencing was done on a sample of peripheral blood.

The CDR3 region has the DNA TGTGCCAGCTCACTAGGACAGGGTTACGAGCAGTACTTC. It encodes CASSLGQGYEQYF. The chain carries TRBV18 and TRBJ2-7, with 8 bases matching TRBD1. V shed 4 bases and J 4 bases; nucleotides not matched to a gene: 3. Germline V gene data show CDR1 as KGHSH and CDR2 as LQKENI. CDR3 length: 13 residues.